The clone carrying this TCR beta chain appeared a few times. Its specificity is not known. Primers included in the PCR were 60 Vbeta and 13 Jbeta primers. The method was immunoSEQ multiplex PCR; TCRdb's version includes in-frame clones alone and lacks a portion of them. This table has 150,000 to 200,000 clones, 60% to 80% appearing once. The germline V and J ends were trimmed by 5 bases and 1 base, with 14 bases remaining between them. Looked up from germline, CDR1 is MNHNS and CDR2 is SASEGT. The CDR3 sequence is 15 residues long. The data originate from a study of cytomegalovirus exposure and HLA in healthy donors. The study's findings and limits: A later analysis reportedly found that, within productive TCRs, an Asian-associated ancestry cluster had fewer N-insertions than the mean observed across the approximately 600 donors. TCR association rates varied by HLA locus in a later analysis, with DRB1 highest and HLA-C lowest.

The TCR originated in a man aged 30-40 years in good health and CMV-seropositive. Sequencing was done on a sample of PBMCs. The chain combines TRBV6-1 with TRBJ1-1; D may be TRBD1 (6 bases). CDR3 nucleotides: TGTGCCAGCAGTAGACCGGGACAACCGAACACTGAAGCTTTCTTT. Amino acid sequence: CASSRPGQPNTEAFF.